This entry lists 20 T cell receptor beta chains sequenced from one sample in a study of T cells after yellow fever vaccination. TCRdb independently ran MiXCR on the 5' RACE reads; one entry per CDR3 protein. The table records about 210,000 distinct CDR3 sequences, roughly 6.3% of them present only once. The sample here was CD4+ T cells sorted from PBMCs, taken on the day of the yellow fever booster vaccination. These receptors were collected from a man aged 30 to 45 who received the YFV17D yellow fever vaccine.

This clonotype was found a few times. The V gene is TRBV5-1, the J gene TRBJ1-4; D is possibly TRBD1 (6 bases). The CDR3 extends over 14 amino acids. With 4 bases removed from V and 3 bases from J, the gap between germline ends came to 10 bases. CDR1 and CDR2 (germline): SGHRS, YFSETQ. The CDR3, as DNA: TGCGCCAGCAGCAAGGGGGATTCTAATGAAAAACTGTTTTTT. This codes for CASSKGDSNEKLFF. The whole variable domain, remainder taken from reference TRBV5-1 and TRBJ1-4, is KAGVTQTPRYLIKTRGQQVTLSCSPISGHRSVSWYQQTPGQGLQFLFEYFSETQRNKGNFPGRFSGRQFSNSRSEMNVSTLELGDSALYLCASSKGDSNEKLFFGSGTQLSVL.

About this clonotype: With a much larger clone just one base away, this may be a read error. This sequence joins TRBV18 and TRBJ2-7; D gene ambiguous. V gave up 0 bases and J gave up 7 bases, with 10 bases separating them. CDR1 and CDR2 (germline): KGHSH, LQKENI. The CDR3 sequence is 13 residues long. CDR3 sequence: CASSPPRAGEQYF. DNA of the CDR3: TGTGCCAGCTCACCACCAAGGGCTGGGGAGCAGTACTTC.

The V gene is TRBV5-1, the J gene TRBJ2-6; D is unresolved. Per germline, CDR1 SGHRS and CDR2 YFSETQ. V dropped 5 bases and J dropped 1 base, with 10 bases sitting between them. The CDR3 spans 15 residues. The CDR3 DNA is TGCGCCAGCAGGGTCGATCCTTCTGGGGCCAACGTCCTGACTTTC. It specifies CASRVDPSGANVLTF.

The genes are TRBV5-5 and TRBJ1-5; D uncertain. CDR3 size: 14 residues. Germline values: CDR1 SGHKS, CDR2 YYEKEE (reference sequence). V lost 2 bases and J lost 4, with 10 bases in between. The CDR3 nucleotides are TGTGCCAGCAGCTTTTCACAAATAAATCAGCCCCAGCATTTT. Translating gives CASSFSQINQPQHF. Supplemented by reference TRBV5-5 and TRBJ1-5, the full variable domain reads DAGVTQSPTHLIKTRGQQVTLRCSPISGHKSVSWYQQVLGQGPQFIFQYYEKEERGRGNFPDRFSARQFPNYSSELNVNALLLGDSALYLCASSFSQINQPQHFGDGTRLSIL.

The CDR3 protein is CASSRPPTNEKLFF. The DNA for the CDR3 is TGTGCCAGCAGCAGACCCCCAACTAATGAAAAACTGTTTTTT. The rearrangement joins TRBV28 to TRBJ1-4, with D uncertain. Germline lookup yields CDR1 MDHEN and CDR2 SYDVKM. The CDR3 totals 14 residues. V dropped 6 bases and J dropped 0 bases, with 8 bases sitting between them.

The chain joins TRBV10-3 to TRBJ2-3, with 9 positions matching TRBD2. Looked up from germline, CDR1 is ENHRY and CDR2 is SYGVKD. This CDR3 comprises 15 residues. After removal of 2 bases from V and 2 bases from J, the junction contained 2 bases not matched to a gene. CDR3 residues: CAISEGTSFTDTQYF. Here the CDR3 DNA reads TGTGCCATCAGTGAGGGGACTAGCTTCACAGATACGCAGTATTTT.

The chain links TRBV30 to TRBJ1-5, with a weak D call TRBD1 (5 bases). The V gene's germline CDR1 is GTSNPN and CDR2 SVGIG (reference sequence). Trimming pared 0 bases from V and 3 bases from J, leaving 9 bases between. The CDR3 extends over 14 amino acids. The CDR3 DNA reads as TGTGCCTGGAGTGTAGGCAGGGACAATCAGCCCCAGCATTTT. Translated, it gives CAWSVGRDNQPQHF.

This chain uses TRBV2 with TRBJ2-1, with 7 nucleotides matching TRBD2. V lost 6 bases, J lost 7 bases, and 3 bases stayed unmatched. The CDR3 totals 12 residues. CDR1 and CDR2 from the germline V gene are SNHLY and FYNNEI. The CDR3: CASRTSRNEQFF. DNA for the CDR3: TGTGCCAGCAGGACTAGCAGGAATGAGCAGTTCTTC.

This clonotype has more than one count but fewer than ten. This chain connects TRBV20-1 to TRBJ2-2; maybe TRBD2 (5 bases). The germline V gene has CDR1 DFQATT and CDR2 SNEGSKA (reference sequence). CDR3 length equals 15 residues. V lost 2 bases to trimming and J lost 3 bases, with 13 bases between them. This CDR3 is CSARLPGRDTGELFF. The CDR3 bases are TGCAGTGCTAGACTTCCGGGGAGAGACACCGGGGAGCTGTTTTTT.

This clonotype was detected many times. The rearrangement links TRBV5-6 to TRBJ2-3, with no clear D. The CDR3 totals 14 residues. CDR1 SGHDT and CDR2 YYEEEE come from the germline V gene. V lost 0 bases to trimming and J lost 6 bases, with 11 bases between them. CDR3 sequence (DNA): TGTGCCAGCAGCTTGGTGGCCCTAGGTGATACGCAGTATTTT. It specifies CASSLVALGDTQYF. The entire variable domain, with the rest obtained from reference TRBV5-6 and TRBJ2-3, is as follows: DAGVTQSPTHLIKTRGQQVTLRCSPKSGHDTVSWYQQALGQGPQFIFQYYEEEERQRGNFPDRFSGHQFPNYSSELNVNALLLGDSALYLCASSLVALGDTQYFGPGTRLTVL.

This clonotype was seen at least ten times. The rearrangement links TRBV7-2 to TRBJ2-3; D assignment may be TRBD1 or TRBD2 (5 bases each). CDR3 length: 14 residues. Germline-derived CDR1 and CDR2 are SGHTA and FQGNSA. V lost 8 bases and J lost 0, with 12 bases in between. The CDR3 loop reads CASVLGRSTDTQYF. The DNA for the CDR3 is TGTGCCAGCGTTCTGGGACGAAGCACAGATACGCAGTATTTT.

This clonotype occurred a few times. V usage is TRBV7-9 and J usage is TRBJ2-7; 7 bases map to TRBD1. This CDR3 region has 14 residues. Germline assignment: CDR1 SEHNR and CDR2 FQNEAQ (reference sequence). V shed 5 bases, J shed 1 base, and the junction held 5 bases outside the gene matches. The CDR3 is CASSTWDSSYEQYF. In DNA form, the CDR3 reads TGTGCCAGCAGCACGTGGGACAGTTCCTACGAGCAGTACTTC.

This clonotype has at least ten counts. The chain has TRBV7-9 and TRBJ2-1; 12 positions match TRBD1. V gave up 4 bases and J gave up 4 bases; unmatched junction bases: 5. The CDR3 is 16 amino acids. In germline, CDR1 is SEHNR, CDR2 FQNEAQ (reference sequence). The CDR3 is CASSSGDRGRYNEQFF. In DNA, the CDR3 is TGTGCCAGCAGCTCGGGGGACAGGGGGCGATACAATGAGCAGTTCTTC.

The chain combines TRBV3-1 with TRBJ1-1; a weak D match, TRBD1 (5 bases). This CDR3 contains 15 residues. Germline V lookup: CDR1 LGHDT, CDR2 YNNKEL (reference sequence). The V end lost 8 bases, the J end lost 1 base, and 17 bases lay between the germline ends. The CDR3 is CASSLTGGGNTEAFF. The CDR3 DNA follows: TGTGCCAGCTCCCTCACCGGGGGGGGGAACACTGAAGCTTTCTTT.

This rearrangement joins TRBV29-1 to TRBJ1-4; D not resolved. Per the germline V gene, CDR1 is SQVTM and CDR2 is ANQGSEA. Trimming removed 7 bases from V and 7 bases from J, with 16 bases in between. The CDR3 is 13 amino acids. The CDR3 nucleotides are TGCAGCGCCAGGACCCCCGCTGCTGAAAAACTGTTTTTT. Protein sequence: CSARTPAAEKLFF.

The sample holds many counts of this clonotype. The chain recombines TRBV5-1 with TRBJ2-3; TRBD1 or TRBD2 may be the D gene (5 bases each). V was cut by 2 bases and J by 1 base, with 11 bases left in between. The CDR3 spans 15 residues. Germline lookup yields CDR1 SGHRS and CDR2 YFSETQ. The CDR3 sequence: CASSLRDGGTDTQYF. CDR3 sequence (DNA): TGCGCCAGCAGCTTAAGGGACGGAGGCACAGATACGCAGTATTTT.

This clonotype was observed at least ten times. The chain employs TRBV7-2 and TRBJ2-1; no reliable D call. Trimming removed 5 bases from V and 0 bases from J, with 11 bases in between. Germline-derived CDR1 and CDR2 are SGHTA and FQGNSA. The CDR3 totals 15 residues. The CDR3 here is CASSPLGHSYNEQFF. For the CDR3, the DNA is TGTGCCAGCAGCCCCCTCGGGCACTCCTACAATGAGCAGTTCTTC.

In this sample, this clonotype turned up many times. V usage is TRBV7-2 and J usage is TRBJ2-1; 9 nucleotides align to TRBD1. Germline CDR1 is SGHTA and CDR2 is FQGNSA. V lost 4 bases, J lost 3 bases, and 4 bases stayed unmatched. The CDR3 contains 15 residues. The CDR3 loop reads CASSSQGANYNEQFF. DNA for the CDR3: TGTGCCAGCAGCTCACAGGGGGCGAACTACAATGAGCAGTTCTTC.

This clonotype was seen more than once but under ten times. The chain carries TRBV28 and TRBJ2-5; 11 nucleotides align to TRBD2. The CDR3 has 18 residues. V was clipped by 4 bases and J by 4 bases; unmatched bases: 14. Germline V CDR1 and CDR2: MDHEN, SYDVKM. CDR3 region: CASSSLPLLAGGGETQYF. CDR3 DNA: TGTGCCAGCAGTTCACTACCGCTTCTAGCGGGAGGTGGAGAGACCCAGTACTTC.

The V and J genes are TRBV20-1 and TRBJ1-5; no clear D gene. The ends were cut back, 4 bases at V and 7 bases at J, with 14 bases in the middle. Germline assignment: CDR1 DFQATT and CDR2 SNEGSKA (reference sequence). The CDR3 consists of 13 residues. CDR3 protein: CSATGGRWQPQHF. The DNA of the CDR3 is TGCAGTGCTACCGGCGGGCGTTGGCAGCCCCAGCATTTT.